The following is a T cell receptor (beta chain) sequence with its context. Its antigen remains undetermined. No clone much larger than this one lies a single base away; base qualities are absent. The donors were healthy, HIV-negative adults with no recently reported acute infections or vaccinations. Every donor was a Caucasian adult residing in Nashville, Tennessee, USA. CD4+ T cells were enriched by magnetic negative selection; naive cells were then positively selected on CD45RA, and the negative fraction formed the memory subset. Blood was obtained by leukapheresis, after which PBMCs were separated by Ficoll-Histopaque density gradient centrifugation and cryopreserved in liquid nitrogen vapor phase. Purity and quantity of every magnetically sorted T cell population were checked by analytical flow cytometry. From each sorted fraction, genomic DNA was isolated and quantified by UV absorbance on a Nanodrop 2000c.

This entry belongs to a study of shared clonotypes between healthy human individuals (dated by TCRdb to 2020 to 2022). Study-level background: The cohort included three men and a couple of women between 18 and 49 years of age. For each donor, CD4 naive and CD4 memory were each given three plates, CD8 naive was given two plates, and CD8 memory was given one plate. Blood TCR repertoires of about five healthy adults were deeply sequenced to estimate repertoire size and the extent of clonotype sharing between individuals. Different laboratories and diverse techniques were used to prepare libraries and sequence TCR repertoires, to increase sequencing depth and limit assay-specific biases. Between about 0.8 and 9 billion PBMCs per donor were obtained by leukapheresis.

TCR CDR3 regions were amplified from genomic DNA by multiplex PCR using the deep immunoSEQ assay. Genomic DNA extracted from each cell subset was distributed evenly over all wells of several immunoSEQ 96-well plates, and each plate served as one replicate. Each replicate PCR for sorted subsets received around 0.2 ug genomic DNA, equal to about 30,000 T cell genomes. Purified libraries were measured with a Qubit 3.0 fluorometer, size-checked on a Bioanalyzer 2100, and measured again with the KAPA Library Quantification kit. Every immunoSEQ 96-well plate was sequenced on a dedicated single-read 150-cycle Illumina NextSeq 550 flow cell. The source study handled its data this way. Because the immunoSEQ output held only junctional sequences and lacked quality scores, the filtering could not match the filtering applied to full-length reads. To assign V/J genes and CDR3, sequences were annotated against IMGT germline references using PyIR, a Python wrapper for IgBLAST v1.9. Reads were removed for weak V/J assignments (E-value above 1e-6), missing CDR3, stop codons, out-of-frame junctions, or ambiguous translated residues. V3J clonotypes were defined as sequences sharing the same inferred V gene, J gene, and CDR3 amino acid sequence. The percentage overlap between two repertoires was calculated by dividing the number of shared unique clonotypes by the size of the smaller repertoire. RTK rarefaction, the Chao1 estimator, and Recon v2.1 estimates of unobserved clonotypes were used to assess repertoire richness. OLGA was used to compute generation probabilities for all TCRbeta clonotypes that the gDNA method yielded from a handful of donors. TCRdb limited this immuneACCESS table to in-frame rearrangements with V and J called. A share of clones is missing; checked studies link under half to unresolved V genes, and the rest is unexplained. The DNA gave D and trimming, while V, J and clone size come from that table. The sample yields 740,000 or so clones; 73% were counted once. The ten largest make up around 1.8% of the sample.

The investigation overall reported the following: Based on pairwise subsampling, the degree of clonotype sharing among donors was expected to be affected by sequencing depth. Sampling was limited to blood, and TCR repertoires in tissue likely differ from TCR repertoires in blood. Sharing across several donors was observed for roughly 5% of naive CD4, under 4% of naive CD8, about 2.3% of memory CD4, and roughly 0.43% of memory CD8 clonotypes. Higher generation probabilities were observed for clonotypes shared by all four sorted-subset donors than for non-shared clonotypes. Even with the large sequencing depth, rarefaction of the sorted-subset datasets indicated that sequencing was incomplete. Because the study included a small number of donors, the genetic and exposure-history diversity represented was limited. Estimated clonotype richness was generally larger for naive than for memory subsets.

This TCR was recovered from a woman aged 25 to 45 in good health. Sequencing was performed on memory CD4+ T cells sorted from blood. The intended sense of this specimen's cell subset or site label: CD45RA-negative fraction.

In nucleotide form, the sequence is TGCGCCAGCAGCCAATCCGGGACACGGTTTTTT. The encoded protein is CASSQSGTRFF. Recombination connected TRBV4-3 to TRBJ1-4; D gene: possibly TRBD1, on 6 matching bases. CDR1 LGHNA and CDR2 YSLEER are derived from the germline V gene. The CDR3 numbers 11 residues from cysteine through phenylalanine. Only the CDR3 DNA is retained, 33 bases long and in frame from the first base. Trimming at the junction amounts to 2 bases on V and 16 bases on J, and the germline ends lie 11 bases apart.